This T cell receptor (beta chain) was captured in a study of T-cell reconstitution after alpha-beta-depleted transplantation in children. A TCRbeta library incorporating unique molecular identifiers was prepared. In TCRdb, the PCR reads were re-called with MiXCR into one record per CDR3 protein. The sample holds about 230,000 distinct CDR3 sequences, 9.7% seen once. The germline V and J ends were trimmed by 0 bases and 8 bases, with 20 bases remaining between them. This CDR3 is built from 16 residues. CDR1 and CDR2 (germline): SGHKS, YYEKEE (reference sequence). This clonotype originated in a human donor who donated a stem cell graft to a child with SCID. The chain has TRBV5-5 and TRBJ1-2; TRBD1 might be the D (6 bases). Specimen: PBMCs from the stem cell graft donor, collected from the stem cell graft. The CDR3 is CASSLAGGGPLGGYTF. DNA of the CDR3: TGTGCCAGCAGCTTGGCTGGGGGCGGGCCCCTCGGCGGCTACACCTTC.